This T cell receptor beta chain was identified during a study of cytomegalovirus exposure and HLA in healthy donors. Study results and limitations: A prior analysis recorded that most TCR beta V segments were productive about 87% or about 30% of the time. When analyzed later, the rates of TCR association showed variation by HLA locus, with DRB1 the most and HLA-C the fewest. HLA alleles showed associations with 16,951 TCR beta sequences in a later analysis, at a 0.05 false discovery rate.

Points on this clone: Antigen unknown.

Every donor was a healthy person donating bone marrow. The junction had 7 bases not matched to a gene; V was cut back by 7 bases and J by 5 bases. Germline V gives CDR1 LNHDA, CDR2 SQIVND (reference sequence). This CDR3 has 14 amino acids. The study ran its PCR with 60 Vbeta and 13 Jbeta primers. The protocol was immunoSEQ multiplex PCR, while the TCRdb copy is restricted to in-frame clones and leaves out a portion. Recorded for this sample: around 70,000 clones. The sample consisted of PBMCs. The V and J genes are TRBV19 and TRBJ2-3; 9 bases fit TRBD1. The TCR comes from a boy aged 5-17 years in good health and CMV-seronegative. CDR3 bases: TGTGCCAGTACTCCGACAGGGGGTGGAGATACGCAGTATTTT. Protein: CASTPTGGGDTQYF.